This TCR beta chain was retrieved from a study of shared clonotypes between healthy human individuals. The split of CD4+ cells yielded CD45RA+ naive and CD45RA-negative memory subsets. Note on this clone: Its antigen is still unknown.

The study, taken as a whole, reports: When compared with the clonotypes that were shared by all four sorted-subset donors, the non-shared clonotypes turned out to have lower generation probabilities. The expectation was that sequencing depth would affect clonotype sharing among donors.

Germline V lookup: CDR1 SGHRS, CDR2 YFSETQ. This CDR3 has 14 amino acids. The ends were cut back, 4 bases at V and 2 bases at J, with 13 bases in the middle. Sequencing was performed with immunoSEQ multiplex PCR; in TCRdb, only in-frame clones are kept and a portion is missing. The table has 2,500,000 or so clones, roughly 92% seen once. V usage is TRBV5-1 and J usage is TRBJ2-7; TRBD1 is a possible D gene (6 bases). This TCR derives from a man younger than 30 in good health. Some clones in this sample may be carry-over from other donors' samples. The sequenced material came from naive CD4+ T cells from PBMCs. The subset was: CD45RA+ positively selected. The CDR3 DNA reads TGCGCCAGCAGCCAACAAGGACAGCCCTACGAGCAGTACTTC. It translates to CASSQQGQPYEQYF.